These T cell receptor beta chains were read from a single sample in a study of spatial heterogeneity in lung cancer. Using its own MiXCR run on the 5' RACE reads, TCRdb lists one record per CDR3 protein. This sample yields approximately 82,000 distinct CDR3 sequences, of which over 10% are seen a single time; about 4.5% belongs to the top ten. Material: PBMCs, obtained at surgery. The source is a male donor with early-stage non-small cell lung cancer. CDR3s include the opening cysteine and the closing phenylalanine or tryptophan.

J gene,CDR3 length,V gene,CDR3 protein
TRBJ1-6,16,TRBV7-9,CASSLPTGTPNSPLHF
TRBJ2-7,16,TRBV7-2,CASSGIAHNYRNEQYF
TRBJ1-2,15,TRBV3-1,CASSQVRGDEGGYTF
TRBJ1-1,14,TRBV25-1,CASSETGRNTEAFF
TRBJ2-3,16,TRBV6-1,CASSDSRQLAEDTQYF
TRBJ2-1,12,TRBV6-4,CASSDRGNTQFF
TRBJ1-5,16,TRBV5-1,CASSPLPAGLDQPQHF
TRBJ2-1,17,TRBV11-3,CASSLAFDSITYNEQFF
TRBJ2-1,11,TRBV7-2,CASGLYNEQFF
TRBJ2-5,15,TRBV7-2,CASSLEVRVQETQYF
TRBJ1-1,17,TRBV29-1,CSVEVNPSKGRQGEAFF
TRBJ2-7,15,TRBV3-1,CASSHPGQGVYEQYF
TRBJ1-2,14,TRBV29-1,CSVGVGGRIYGYTF
TRBJ1-2,13,TRBV12-3/TRBV12-4,CASSFEGWVGYTF
TRBJ2-1,16,TRBV27,CASSSPGSGKENEQFF
TRBJ2-7,16,TRBV5-1,CASSFGFRDTRYGQYF
TRBJ1-2,15,TRBV20-1,CSARRGAGEDYGYTF